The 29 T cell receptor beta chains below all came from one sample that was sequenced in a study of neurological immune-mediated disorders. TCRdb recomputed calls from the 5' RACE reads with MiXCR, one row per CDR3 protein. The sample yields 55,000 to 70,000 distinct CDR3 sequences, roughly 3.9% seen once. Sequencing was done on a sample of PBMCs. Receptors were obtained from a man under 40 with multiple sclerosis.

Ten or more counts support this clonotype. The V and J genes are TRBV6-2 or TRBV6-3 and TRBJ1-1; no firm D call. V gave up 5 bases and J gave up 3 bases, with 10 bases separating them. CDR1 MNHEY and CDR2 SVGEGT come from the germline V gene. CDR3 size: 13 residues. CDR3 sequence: CASSNQRYTEAFF. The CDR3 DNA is TGTGCCAGCAGTAATCAGAGATACACTGAAGCTTTCTTT.

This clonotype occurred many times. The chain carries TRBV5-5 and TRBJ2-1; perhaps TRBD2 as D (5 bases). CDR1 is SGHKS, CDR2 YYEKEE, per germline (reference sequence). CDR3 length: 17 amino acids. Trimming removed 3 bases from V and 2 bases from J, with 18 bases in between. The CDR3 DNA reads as TGTGCCAGCAGCTCCCGACTACTTCTTCAGACCTACAATGAGCAGTTCTTC. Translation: CASSSRLLLQTYNEQFF.

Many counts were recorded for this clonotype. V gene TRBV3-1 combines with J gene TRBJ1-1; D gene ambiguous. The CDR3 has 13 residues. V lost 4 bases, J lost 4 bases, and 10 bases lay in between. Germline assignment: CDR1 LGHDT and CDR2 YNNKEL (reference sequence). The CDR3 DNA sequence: TGTGCCAGCAGCCCGAGTTGGACCACTGAAGCTTTCTTT. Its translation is CASSPSWTTEAFF.

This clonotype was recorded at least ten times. CDR3 protein: CASSRAAGRGGELFF. For the CDR3, the DNA is TGTGCCAGCAGCCGCGCCGCAGGGCGTGGCGGGGAGCTGTTTTTT. The chain joins TRBV7-2 to TRBJ2-2; tentative D call: TRBD1 (5 bases). The germline gives CDR1 SGHTA, CDR2 FQGNSA. The ends were cut back, 5 bases at V and 7 bases at J, with 17 bases in the middle. The CDR3 totals 15 residues.

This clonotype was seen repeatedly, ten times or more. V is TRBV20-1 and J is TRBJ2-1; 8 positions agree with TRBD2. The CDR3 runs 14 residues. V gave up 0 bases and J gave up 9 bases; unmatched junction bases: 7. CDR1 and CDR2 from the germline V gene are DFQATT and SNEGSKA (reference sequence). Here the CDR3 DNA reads TGCAGTGCTAGAGATCCGGGGGGGTTTCTTGAGCAGTTCTTC. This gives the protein CSARDPGGFLEQFF.

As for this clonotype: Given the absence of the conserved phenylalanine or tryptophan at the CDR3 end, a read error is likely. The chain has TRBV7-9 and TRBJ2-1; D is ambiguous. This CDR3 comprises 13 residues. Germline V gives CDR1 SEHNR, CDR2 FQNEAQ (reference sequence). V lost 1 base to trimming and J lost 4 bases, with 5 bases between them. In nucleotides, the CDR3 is TGTGCCAGCAGCTTAGTTACTTACAATGAGCAGTTCAAC. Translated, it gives CASSLVTYNEQFN.

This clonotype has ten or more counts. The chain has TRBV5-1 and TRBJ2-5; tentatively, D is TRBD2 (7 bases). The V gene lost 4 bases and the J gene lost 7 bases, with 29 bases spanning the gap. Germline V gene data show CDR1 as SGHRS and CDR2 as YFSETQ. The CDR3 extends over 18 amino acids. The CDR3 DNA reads TGCGCCAGCAGCGATCCCCCCCTTGGCGGGGGCCGTCCTTGGACCCAGTACTTC. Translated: CASSDPPLGGGRPWTQYF.

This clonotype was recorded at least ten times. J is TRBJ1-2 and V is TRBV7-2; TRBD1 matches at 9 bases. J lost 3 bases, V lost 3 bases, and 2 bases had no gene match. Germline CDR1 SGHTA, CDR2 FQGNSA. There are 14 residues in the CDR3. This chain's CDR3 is CASSLRTGDYGYTF. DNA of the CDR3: TGTGCCAGCAGCTTGAGGACAGGGGACTATGGCTACACCTTC.

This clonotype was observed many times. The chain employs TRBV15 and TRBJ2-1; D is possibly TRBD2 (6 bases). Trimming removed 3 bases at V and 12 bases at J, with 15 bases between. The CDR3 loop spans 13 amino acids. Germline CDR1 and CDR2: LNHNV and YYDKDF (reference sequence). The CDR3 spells CATSSGGWGGQFF. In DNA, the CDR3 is TGTGCCACCAGCAGCGGCGGCTGGGGAGGGCAGTTCTTC. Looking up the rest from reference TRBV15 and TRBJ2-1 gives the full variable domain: DAMVIQNPRYQVTQFGKPVTLSCSQTLNHNVMYWYQQKSSQAPKLLFHYYDKDFNNEADTPDNFQSRRPNTSFCFLDIRSPGLGDTAMYLCATSSGGWGGQFFGPGTRLTVL.

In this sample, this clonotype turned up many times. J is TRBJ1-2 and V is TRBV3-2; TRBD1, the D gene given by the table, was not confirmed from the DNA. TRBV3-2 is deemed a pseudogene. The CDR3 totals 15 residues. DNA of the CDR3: TGTGCCAGCAGTCAGATCATTACAGGAGTTGGTGGCTACACCTTC. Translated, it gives CASSQIITGVGGYTF.

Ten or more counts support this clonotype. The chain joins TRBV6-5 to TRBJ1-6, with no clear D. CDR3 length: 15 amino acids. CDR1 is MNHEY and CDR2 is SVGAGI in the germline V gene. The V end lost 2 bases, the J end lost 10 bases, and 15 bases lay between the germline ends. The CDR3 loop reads CASSYGVQSRSPLHF. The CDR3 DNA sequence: TGTGCCAGCAGTTACGGGGTGCAGAGTAGGTCACCCCTCCACTTT.

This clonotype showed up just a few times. The CDR3 DNA is TGCAGTGCCAACCGGTTGGGTAACACTGAAGCTTTCTTT. Its protein is CSANRLGNTEAFF. The chain links TRBV20-1 to TRBJ1-1; D is unclear. Germline values: CDR1 DFQATT, CDR2 SNEGSKA (reference sequence). Between the trimmed V and J ends, which lost 6 bases and 2 bases, there was a span of 13 bases. The CDR3 contains 13 residues.

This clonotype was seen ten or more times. CDR3 amino acids: CASSPTPSFDTEAFF. The CDR3 nucleotides are TGTGCCAGCAGCCCGACCCCCTCGTTCGACACTGAAGCTTTCTTT. The chain combines TRBV6-6 with TRBJ1-1, with D uncertain. V lost 6 bases and J 3 bases, leaving 17 bases between the germline ends. The CDR3 contains 15 residues. CDR1 is MNHNY, CDR2 SVGAGI, per germline (reference sequence).

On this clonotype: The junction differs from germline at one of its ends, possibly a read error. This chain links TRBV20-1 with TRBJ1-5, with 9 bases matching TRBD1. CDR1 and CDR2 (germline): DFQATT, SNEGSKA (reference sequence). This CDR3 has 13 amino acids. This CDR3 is CSGGQGGNQPQNF. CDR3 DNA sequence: TGCAGTGGGGGACAGGGAGGGAATCAGCCCCAGAATTTT.

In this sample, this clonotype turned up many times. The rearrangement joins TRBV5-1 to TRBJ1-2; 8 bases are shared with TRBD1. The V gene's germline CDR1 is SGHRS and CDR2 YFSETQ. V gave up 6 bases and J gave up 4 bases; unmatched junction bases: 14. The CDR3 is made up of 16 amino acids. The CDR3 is CASTPDREVPGYGYTF. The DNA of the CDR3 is TGCGCCAGCACGCCGGACAGGGAAGTCCCGGGCTATGGCTACACCTTC.

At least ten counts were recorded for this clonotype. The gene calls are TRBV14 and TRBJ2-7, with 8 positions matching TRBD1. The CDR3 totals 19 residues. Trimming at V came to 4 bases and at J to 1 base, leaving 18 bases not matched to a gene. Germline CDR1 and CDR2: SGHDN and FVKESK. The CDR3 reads CASSRFWGQEGVSSYEQYF. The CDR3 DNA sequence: TGTGCCAGCAGCCGCTTTTGGGGACAGGAGGGCGTAAGTTCCTACGAGCAGTACTTC.

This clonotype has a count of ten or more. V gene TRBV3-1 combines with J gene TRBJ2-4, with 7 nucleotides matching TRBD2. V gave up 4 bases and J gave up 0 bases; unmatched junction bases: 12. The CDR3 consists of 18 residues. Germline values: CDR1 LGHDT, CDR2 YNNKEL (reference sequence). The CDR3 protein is CASSPTSHSSLAKNIQYF. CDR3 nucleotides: TGTGCCAGCAGCCCGACTAGCCATTCAAGTTTAGCCAAAAACATTCAGTACTTC.

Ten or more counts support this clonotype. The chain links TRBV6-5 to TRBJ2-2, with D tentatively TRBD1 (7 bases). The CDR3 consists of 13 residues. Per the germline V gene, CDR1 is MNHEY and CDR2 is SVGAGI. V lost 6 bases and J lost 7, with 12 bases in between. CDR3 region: CASRRQGGGELFF. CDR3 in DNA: TGTGCCAGCAGACGCCAGGGGGGCGGGGAGCTGTTTTTT.

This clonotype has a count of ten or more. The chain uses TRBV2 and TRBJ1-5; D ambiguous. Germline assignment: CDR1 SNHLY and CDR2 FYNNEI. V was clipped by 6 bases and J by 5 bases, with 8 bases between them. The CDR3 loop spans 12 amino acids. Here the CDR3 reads CASSLMDQPQHF. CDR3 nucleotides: TGTGCCAGCAGCCTGATGGATCAGCCCCAGCATTTT.

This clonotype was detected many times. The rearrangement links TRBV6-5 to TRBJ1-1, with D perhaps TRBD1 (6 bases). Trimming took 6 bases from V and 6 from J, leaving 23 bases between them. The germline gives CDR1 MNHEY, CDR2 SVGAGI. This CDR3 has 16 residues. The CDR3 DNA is TGTGCCAGCAGCTCCGGGCGGAGGGGGGCAGGCGCTGAAGCTTTCTTT. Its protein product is CASSSGRRGAGAEAFF.

The CDR3 is CASSRKGLEQFF. The CDR3 nucleotides read TGTGCCAGCAGTCGAAAGGGGCTTGAGCAGTTCTTC. This chain joins TRBV6-2 or TRBV6-3 and TRBJ2-1; D is perhaps TRBD1 (5 bases). The V gene's germline CDR1 is MNHEY and CDR2 SVGEGT. V was cut by 5 bases and J by 9 bases, with 11 bases left in between. This CDR3 spans 12 amino acids.

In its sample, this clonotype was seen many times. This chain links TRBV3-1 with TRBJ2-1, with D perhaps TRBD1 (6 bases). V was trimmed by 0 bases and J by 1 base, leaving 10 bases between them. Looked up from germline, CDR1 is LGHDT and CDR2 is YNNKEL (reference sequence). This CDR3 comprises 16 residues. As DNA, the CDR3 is TGTGCCAGCAGCCAAGATTTCAGGGGATCCTACAATGAGCAGTTCTTC. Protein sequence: CASSQDFRGSYNEQFF.

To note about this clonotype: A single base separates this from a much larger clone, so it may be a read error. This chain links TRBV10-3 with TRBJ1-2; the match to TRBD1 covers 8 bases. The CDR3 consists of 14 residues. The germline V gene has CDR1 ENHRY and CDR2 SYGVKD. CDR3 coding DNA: TGTGTCATCAGCGAAGGACAGGGTGGCTATGGCTACACCTTC. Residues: CVISEGQGGYGYTF.

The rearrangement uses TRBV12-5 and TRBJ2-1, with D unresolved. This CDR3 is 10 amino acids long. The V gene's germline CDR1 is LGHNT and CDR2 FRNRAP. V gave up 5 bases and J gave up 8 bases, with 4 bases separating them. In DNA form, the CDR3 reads TGTGCTAGTGGTATCCATGAGCAGTTCTTC. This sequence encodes CASGIHEQFF.

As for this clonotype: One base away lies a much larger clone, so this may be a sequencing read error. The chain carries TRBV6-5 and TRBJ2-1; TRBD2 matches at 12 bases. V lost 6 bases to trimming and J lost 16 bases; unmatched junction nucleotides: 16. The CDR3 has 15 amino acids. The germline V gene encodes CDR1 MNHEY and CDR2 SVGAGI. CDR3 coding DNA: TGTGCCAGCAGACCTAGCGGGGGGGCCAGGGGCGTGCACTTCTTC. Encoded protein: CASRPSGGARGVHFF.

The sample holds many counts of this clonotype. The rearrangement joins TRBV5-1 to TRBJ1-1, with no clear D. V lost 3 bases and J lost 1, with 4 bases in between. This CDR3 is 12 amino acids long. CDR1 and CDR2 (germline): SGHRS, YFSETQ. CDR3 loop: CASSWENTEAFF. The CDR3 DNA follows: TGCGCCAGCAGCTGGGAGAACACTGAAGCTTTCTTT. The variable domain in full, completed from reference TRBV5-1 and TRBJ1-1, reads KAGVTQTPRYLIKTRGQQVTLSCSPISGHRSVSWYQQTPGQGLQFLFEYFSETQRNKGNFPGRFSGRQFSNSRSEMNVSTLELGDSALYLCASSWENTEAFFGQGTRLTVV.

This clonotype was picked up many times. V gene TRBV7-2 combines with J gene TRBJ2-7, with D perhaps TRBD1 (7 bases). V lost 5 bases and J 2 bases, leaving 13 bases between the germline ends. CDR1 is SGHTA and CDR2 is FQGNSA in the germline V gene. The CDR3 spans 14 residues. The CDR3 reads CASSRRDSPYEQYF. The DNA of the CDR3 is TGTGCCAGCAGCCGGCGGGACAGCCCCTACGAGCAGTACTTC.

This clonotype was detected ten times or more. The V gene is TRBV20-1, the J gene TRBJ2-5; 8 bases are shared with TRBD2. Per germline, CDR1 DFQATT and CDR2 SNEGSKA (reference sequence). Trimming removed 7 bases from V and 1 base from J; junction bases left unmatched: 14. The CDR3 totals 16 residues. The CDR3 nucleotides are TGCAGTGTCAGGGGTCCTGGCGGGGGGATCCAAGAGACCCAGTACTTC. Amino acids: CSVRGPGGGIQETQYF.

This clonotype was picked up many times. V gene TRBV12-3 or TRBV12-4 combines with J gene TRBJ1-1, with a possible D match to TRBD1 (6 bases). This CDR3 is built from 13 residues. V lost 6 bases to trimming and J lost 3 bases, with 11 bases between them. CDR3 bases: TGTGCCAGCAGCAGGGACACCTACACTGAAGCTTTCTTT. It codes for CASSRDTYTEAFF.